The 15 T cell receptor beta chains below all came from one sample that was sequenced in a study of blood T cell repertoires in COVID-19. TCRdb's table, derived via immunoSEQ multiplex PCR, lists solely in-frame clones and lacks some. The sample gives approximately 140,000 clones, just under 90% of which show up once; 4% to 4.5% is in the top ten. The sample taken for sequencing was peripheral blood. The receptors come from a middle-aged woman with acute or convalescent COVID-19.

Only a few counts were recorded for this clone. The chain recombines TRBV15 with TRBJ1-3; D remains unclear. The CDR3 spans 15 residues. Germline CDR1 and CDR2: LNHNV and YYDKDF (reference sequence). V was shortened by 0 bases and J by 2 bases, with 8 bases between the two germline ends. CDR3 loop: CATSRDEGTGNTIYF. The CDR3 DNA follows: TGTGCCACCAGCAGAGATGAGGGTACTGGAAACACCATATATTTT.

This chain uses TRBV9 with TRBJ2-1; 12 bases agree with TRBD2. The CDR3 totals 15 residues. V lost 3 bases and J lost 6; bases outside the gene matches: 4. The germline gives CDR1 SGDLS, CDR2 YYNGEE. The CDR3 DNA is TGTGCCAGCAGCGCCTCGGGACTAGCGGGCAATGAGCAGTTCTTC. The encoded protein is CASSASGLAGNEQFF.

The CDR3 loop reads CSVETTSTGGRRYGYTF. CDR3 sequence (DNA): TGCAGCGTTGAAACCACCTCGACAGGGGGGCGGCGGTATGGCTACACCTTC. The chain has TRBV29-1 and TRBJ1-2, with 9 bases matching TRBD1. Trimming took 2 bases from V and 5 from J; bases not matched to a gene: 15. CDR1 is SQVTM and CDR2 is ANQGSEA in the germline V gene. This CDR3 spans 17 amino acids.

This clone came up once. The J gene is TRBJ2-1, the V gene TRBV3-1 (or the pseudogene TRBV3-2); possibly TRBD2 for D (5 bases). The CDR3 length is 11 residues. The germline CDR1 and CDR2 sequences are LGHDT and YNNKEL (reference sequence). The V and J ends lost 5 bases and 10 bases respectively, with 9 bases between them. The DNA for the CDR3 is TGTGCCAGCAGCAACCGGGAAGAGCAGTTCTTC. Protein product: CASSNREEQFF.

The J gene is TRBJ2-5, the V gene TRBV7-2; no firm D call. This CDR3 has 12 residues. Trimming cost V 5 bases and J 5 bases, with 9 bases left between them. Germline CDR1 reads SGHTA; CDR2 reads FQGNSA. The CDR3 region is CASSIHRETQYF. The CDR3 DNA reads as TGTGCCAGCAGCATCCACCGGGAGACCCAGTACTTC. The full variable domain, in which reference TRBV7-2 and TRBJ2-5 provide the parts outside the CDR3, is GAGVSQSPSNKVTEKGKDVELRCDPISGHTALYWYRQSLGQGLEFLIYFQGNSAPDKSGLPSDRFSAERTGGSVSTLTIQRTQQEDSAVYLCASSIHRETQYFGPGTRLLVL.

The chain couples TRBV7-3 to TRBJ1-1, with a tentative D call TRBD1 (6 bases). Germline V CDR1 and CDR2: SGHTA, FQGTGA. The CDR3 totals 15 residues. V was pared by 6 bases and J by 3 bases, with 17 bases between. Here the CDR3 reads CASRTSSTGDTEAFF. For the CDR3, the DNA is TGTGCCAGCAGGACGTCCTCGACAGGTGACACTGAAGCTTTCTTT.

Details on this clone: With a much larger clone just one base away, this may be a read error. V is TRBV12-3 or TRBV12-4 and J is TRBJ1-2; 7 nucleotides agree with TRBD1. J was trimmed by 5 bases and V by 5 bases; bases with no gene match: 2. The CDR3 spans 12 residues. The CDR3 spells CASSPGGYGYTF. For the CDR3, the DNA is TGTGCCAGCAGTCCAGGGGGGTATGGCTACACCTTC.

The chain carries TRBV4-3 and TRBJ1-1, with D unclear. Between the trimmed V and J ends, which lost 0 bases and 7 bases, there was a span of 15 bases. CDR3 length equals 15 residues. The germline V gene has CDR1 LGHNA and CDR2 YSLEER. Written as DNA, the CDR3 is TGCGCCAGCAGCCAAGATCCCCGAGGGATCGGTGAAGCTTTCTTT. It encodes CASSQDPRGIGEAFF.

The rearrangement links TRBV7-9 to TRBJ2-3, with a possible D match to TRBD1 (5 bases). The CDR3 loop spans 15 amino acids. CDR1 and CDR2 from the germline V gene are SEHNR and FQNEAQ (reference sequence). V gave up 5 bases and J gave up 4 bases, with 16 bases separating them. The chain's CDR3 is CASSPVDGAADTQYF. CDR3 in DNA: TGTGCCAGCAGCCCCGTCGATGGGGCAGCAGATACGCAGTATTTT.

V and J are TRBV12-5 and TRBJ2-1; the D gene is possibly TRBD2 (5 bases). V was trimmed by 5 bases and J by 0 bases, leaving 11 bases between them. Germline V CDR1 and CDR2: LGHNT, FRNRAP. The CDR3 spans 15 residues. CDR3 DNA sequence: TGTGCTAGTGGTCGTAGCGATAACTCCTACAATGAGCAGTTCTTC. It specifies CASGRSDNSYNEQFF.

V and J are TRBV3-1 (or the pseudogene TRBV3-2) and TRBJ2-1; D might be TRBD2 (6 bases). Germline V CDR1 and CDR2: LGHDT, YNNKEL (reference sequence). This CDR3 contains 15 residues. Trimming cost V 1 base and J 6 bases, with 13 bases left between them. The CDR3: CASSQAAGSPNEQFF. The CDR3, as DNA: TGTGCCAGCAGCCAAGCTGCCGGGAGTCCCAATGAGCAGTTCTTC.

The V gene is TRBV5-6, the J gene TRBJ2-1; D uncertain. Trimming pared 4 bases from V and 1 base from J, leaving 9 bases between. The CDR3 is 14 residues long. Germline values: CDR1 SGHDT, CDR2 YYEEEE. The CDR3 protein is CASSPLGSYNEQFF. The CDR3 region has the DNA TGTGCCAGCAGCCCGCTAGGTTCCTACAATGAGCAGTTCTTC.

V and J are TRBV30 and TRBJ1-1; no clear D. Germline V CDR1 and CDR2: GTSNPN, SVGIG (reference sequence). The CDR3 is made up of 10 amino acids. Trimming shortened V by 2 bases and J by 5 bases, and 3 bases separated the two germline ends. The CDR3 here is CAWSLTEAFF. The CDR3 DNA reads as TGTGCCTGGAGTCTTACTGAAGCTTTCTTT. Based on the CDR3 plus reference TRBV30 and TRBJ1-1, the full variable domain is SQTIHQWPATLVQPVGSPLSLECTVEGTSNPNLYWYRQAAGRGLQLLFYSVGIGQISSEVPQNLSASRPQDRQFILSSKKLLLSDSGFYLCAWSLTEAFFGQGTRLTVV.

This rearrangement joins TRBV29-1 to TRBJ2-1, with 8 bases fitting TRBD1. The CDR3 has 13 residues. V lost 3 bases and J lost 9; bases outside the gene matches: 7. The germline CDR1 and CDR2 sequences are SQVTM and ANQGSEA. CDR3 sequence (DNA): TGCAGCGTTGAGCGGACAGGGAAGGCTGAGCAGTTCTTC. Its protein is CSVERTGKAEQFF.

J is TRBJ2-7 and V is TRBV7-8, with 8 bases lining up with TRBD2. The CDR3 loop spans 15 amino acids. CDR1 and CDR2 from the germline V gene are SGHVS and FQNEAQ. J was trimmed by 4 bases and V by 0 bases; bases with no gene match: 5. The CDR3 here is CASSLASGSLYEQYF. As DNA, the CDR3 is TGTGCCAGCAGCTTAGCGAGCGGGAGTCTGTACGAGCAGTACTTC. The full variable domain, with the rest looked up from reference TRBV7-8 and TRBJ2-7, is GAGVSQSPRYKVAKRGQDVALRCDPISGHVSLFWYQQALGQGPEFLTYFQNEAQLDKSGLPSDRFFAERPEGSVSTLKIQRTQQEDSAVYLCASSLASGSLYEQYFGPGTRLTVT.